Listed here are 28 T cell receptor beta chains from one sample, sequenced in a study of patients and donors after allogeneic stem cell transplantation. TCRdb fed the RT-PCR reads into MiXCR, producing one record per CDR3 protein. The data hold about a million distinct CDR3 sequences, with approximately 18% observed a single time. The specimen was blood, either unsorted or a sorted T cell fraction (not recorded which). Receptor source: a human donor who was either an allogeneic HSCT recipient or a stem cell or donor lymphocyte infusion donor (not recorded which). It is not recorded whose cells these are; they may come from a transplant donor.

This clonotype was observed a few times. This chain connects TRBV20-1 to TRBJ2-1, with 7 bases aligning to TRBD2. The CDR3 covers 14 residues. V gave up 1 base and J gave up 6 bases; unmatched junction bases: 6. Germline V gene data show CDR1 as DFQATT and CDR2 as SNEGSKA (reference sequence). The CDR3 region has the DNA TGCAGTGCTAGAGGGGGAGGGCCCTTCAATGAGCAGTTCTTC. It encodes CSARGGGPFNEQFF.

The chain links TRBV30 to TRBJ2-7; 7 nucleotides align to TRBD1. V shed 2 bases, J shed 1 base, and the junction held 2 bases outside the gene matches. CDR1 is GTSNPN and CDR2 is SVGIG in the germline V gene (reference sequence). This CDR3 has 13 amino acids. In nucleotides, the CDR3 is TGTGCCTGGAGTAGGGGACAGTCCTACGAGCAGTACTTC. This translates into CAWSRGQSYEQYF. The full variable domain, its missing parts supplied by reference TRBV30 and TRBJ2-7, is SQTIHQWPATLVQPVGSPLSLECTVEGTSNPNLYWYRQAAGRGLQLLFYSVGIGQISSEVPQNLSASRPQDRQFILSSKKLLLSDSGFYLCAWSRGQSYEQYFGPGTRLTVT.

The chain joins TRBV15 to TRBJ1-1; D unresolved. Germline V gives CDR1 LNHNV, CDR2 YYDKDF (reference sequence). The CDR3 loop spans 12 amino acids. V was shortened by 0 bases and J by 6 bases, with 5 bases between the two germline ends. CDR3 in amino acids: CATSRDGAEAFF. CDR3 coding DNA: TGTGCCACCAGCAGAGATGGCGCTGAAGCTTTCTTT.

The chain joins TRBV12-3 or TRBV12-4 to TRBJ1-1; D is uncertain. This CDR3 region has 14 residues. Trimming left V 7 bases short and J 3 bases short, with 15 bases between. The CDR3 DNA follows: TGTGCCAGCACTATCCCGGTGGTGGACACTGAAGCTTTCTTT. Protein product: CASTIPVVDTEAFF.

This clonotype was observed a few times. This chain joins TRBV20-1 and TRBJ1-3; no reliable D call. Looked up from germline, CDR1 is DFQATT and CDR2 is SNEGSKA (reference sequence). V lost 7 bases, J lost 4 bases, and 11 bases lay in between. The CDR3 runs to 12 residues. The DNA for the CDR3 is TGCAGTGGGTCCGGGCGGGGAAACACCATATATTTT. This gives the protein CSGSGRGNTIYF.

The chain has TRBV2 and TRBJ1-3; a weak D match, TRBD1 (5 bases). CDR3 length equals 14 residues. The V end was cut by 9 bases, the J end by 0 bases, with 12 bases between. Looked up from germline, CDR1 is SNHLY and CDR2 is FYNNEI. The CDR3 here is CASFRVNSGNTIYF. The CDR3 DNA reads TGTGCCAGTTTCAGGGTCAACTCTGGAAACACCATATATTTT.

This chain uses TRBV12-3 or TRBV12-4 with TRBJ2-1; the D is unclear. V was cut by 2 bases and J by 5 bases, with 7 bases left in between. This CDR3 has 13 amino acids. The CDR3 loop reads CASSLSGHNEQFF. The DNA of the CDR3 is TGTGCCAGCAGTTTATCCGGCCACAATGAGCAGTTCTTC.

V usage is TRBV2 and J usage is TRBJ2-5, with 7 bases matching TRBD1. The CDR3 consists of 13 residues. The germline V gene encodes CDR1 SNHLY and CDR2 FYNNEI. The V segment lost 4 bases and the J segment 4 bases; nucleotides outside the gene matches: 3. CDR3 sequence: CASSGGGRETQYF. Here the CDR3 DNA reads TGTGCCAGCAGTGGAGGGGGCAGAGAGACCCAGTACTTC.

This clonotype appeared a few times. J is TRBJ1-1 and V is TRBV10-3; tentative D call: TRBD1 (6 bases). CDR3 length equals 14 residues. Per germline, CDR1 ENHRY and CDR2 SYGVKD. With 6 bases removed from V and 4 bases from J, the gap between germline ends came to 15 bases. The CDR3 is CAISRTAGSTEAFF. CDR3 bases: TGTGCCATCAGCCGGACAGCCGGAAGCACTGAAGCTTTCTTT.

This clonotype was found a few times. CDR3 in amino acids: CASSFGRTDEQYF. In nucleotides, the CDR3 is TGTGCCAGCAGCTTTGGGAGGACAGACGAGCAGTACTTC. The chain is built from TRBV7-2 and TRBJ2-7; D tentatively fits TRBD1 or TRBD2 (6 bases each). Between the trimmed V and J ends, which lost 3 bases and 5 bases, there was a span of 11 bases. Per the germline V gene, CDR1 is SGHTA and CDR2 is FQGNSA. CDR3 size: 13 residues.

This clonotype appeared a few times. CDR3 nucleotide sequence: TGTGCCAGCAGTCCCTCACCCCCCCGCACTGAAGCTTTCTTT. Translation: CASSPSPPRTEAFF. The chain links TRBV27 to TRBJ1-1; D unclear. This CDR3 contains 14 residues. Deletions cut 5 bases from V and 4 bases from J, with 14 bases between. Per the germline V gene, CDR1 is MNHEY and CDR2 is SMNVEV (reference sequence).

In this sample, this clonotype turned up a few times. This sequence joins TRBV5-1 and TRBJ1-1, with 10 positions matching TRBD1. The V and J ends lost 1 base and 4 bases, in that order; junction bases with no gene match: 4. Germline V gene sequence: CDR1 SGHRS, CDR2 YFSETQ. This CDR3 comprises 15 residues. The CDR3 reads CASSLRGQGSTEAFF. The CDR3 DNA sequence: TGCGCCAGCAGCTTGAGGGGACAGGGGAGCACTGAAGCTTTCTTT.

The sample holds a few counts of this clonotype. The V call is TRBV2, the J call TRBJ1-6; D not certain. Germline V gene data show CDR1 as SNHLY and CDR2 as FYNNEI. The CDR3 contains 12 residues. The germline V and J ends were trimmed by 6 bases and 5 bases, with 5 bases remaining between them. The CDR3 protein is CASSPDNSPLHF. In nucleotides, the CDR3 is TGTGCCAGCAGCCCAGATAATTCACCCCTCCACTTT.

This clonotype has more than one count but fewer than ten. The rearrangement joins TRBV20-1 to TRBJ2-3; 10 bases fit TRBD2. In germline, CDR1 is DFQATT, CDR2 SNEGSKA (reference sequence). J gave up 6 bases and V 4 bases, and 7 bases lay outside the gene matches. The CDR3 runs 14 residues. Here the CDR3 DNA reads TGCAGTGCTACACCTAGCGGGAGAGCGGATACGCAGTATTTT. Its translation is CSATPSGRADTQYF.

This clonotype was seen just once. The CDR3 region has the DNA TGTGCCAGCAGCGGGACAGGGGTAGTTGGCTACACCTTC. Its protein is CASSGTGVVGYTF. V is TRBV7-3 and J is TRBJ1-2; TRBD1 agrees at 10 bases. The CDR3 contains 13 residues. Germline V gene sequence: CDR1 SGHTA, CDR2 FQGTGA. J lost 7 bases, V lost 5 bases, and 4 bases had no gene match.

This clonotype appeared a few times. This chain connects TRBV7-9 to TRBJ2-7; TRBD2 matches at 10 bases. The J segment lost 2 bases and the V segment lost 4 bases, leaving 8 bases of the junction unmatched. CDR1 and CDR2 from the germline V gene are SEHNR and FQNEAQ (reference sequence). This CDR3 region has 16 residues. CDR3 sequence reads: CASSSPGTSVAYEQYF. The DNA of the CDR3 is TGTGCCAGCAGCTCTCCCGGGACTAGCGTAGCCTACGAGCAGTACTTC.

The CDR3 protein is CASSQAYVTGSHTEAFF. The CDR3, as DNA: TGCGCCAGCAGCCAAGCTTATGTGACAGGGAGCCACACTGAAGCTTTCTTT. V and J are TRBV4-1 and TRBJ1-1; 7 positions match TRBD1. CDR1 and CDR2 from the germline V gene are MGHRA and YSYEKL. This CDR3 spans 17 amino acids. V lost 1 base, J lost 3 bases, and 11 bases stayed unmatched.

J is TRBJ2-1 and V is TRBV4-1, with 8 positions matching TRBD2. The germline gives CDR1 MGHRA, CDR2 YSYEKL. The CDR3 sequence is 16 residues long. With 3 bases clipped from V and 6 bases from J, the junction kept 10 bases outside the gene matches. In DNA form, the CDR3 reads TGCGCCAGCAGCCATGGGCGGGAGGTTGTTGGCAATGAGCAGTTCTTC. Translation gives CASSHGREVVGNEQFF.

The rearrangement links TRBV20-1 to TRBJ2-1; 13 positions match TRBD2. J gave up 5 bases and V 4 bases, and 5 bases lay outside the gene matches. CDR3 length equals 15 residues. CDR1 and CDR2 from the germline V gene are DFQATT and SNEGSKA (reference sequence). Here the CDR3 reads CSATPGTSGNNEQFF. The CDR3 nucleotides are TGCAGTGCTACACCCGGGACTAGCGGGAACAATGAGCAGTTCTTC.

The V call is TRBV5-6, the J call TRBJ1-5; D is possibly TRBD1 (6 bases). Germline-derived CDR1 and CDR2 are SGHDT and YYEEEE. With 0 bases removed from V and 6 bases from J, the gap between germline ends came to 10 bases. CDR3 length: 14 amino acids. The CDR3 nucleotides read TGTGCCAGCAGCTTGGCGGGGGCATCTCAGCCCCAGCATTTT. Protein product: CASSLAGASQPQHF.

This chain connects TRBV19 to TRBJ2-1; 9 nucleotides match TRBD2. This CDR3 comprises 15 residues. Germline V CDR1 and CDR2: LNHDA, SQIVND (reference sequence). V shed 9 bases and J 6 bases; nucleotides not matched to a gene: 12. The DNA for the CDR3 is TGTGCCAGCCAATATTCCAGCGGGGGGCGCAATGAGCAGTTCTTC. It codes for CASQYSSGGRNEQFF.

This clonotype has a handful of counts. The chain links TRBV7-9 to TRBJ1-1; D might be TRBD1 (5 bases). The CDR3 runs to 16 residues. The V end was cut by 0 bases, the J end by 4 bases, with 15 bases between. Germline-derived CDR1 and CDR2 are SEHNR and FQNEAQ (reference sequence). The CDR3: CASSLAGWGGGTEAFF. The CDR3 nucleotides read TGTGCCAGCAGCTTAGCGGGTTGGGGCGGGGGCACTGAAGCTTTCTTT.

This sequence joins TRBV14 and TRBJ1-1; maybe TRBD1 (6 bases). The CDR3 spans 13 residues. Germline loops: CDR1 SGHDN, CDR2 FVKESK. Trimming removed 2 bases at V and 8 bases at J, with 12 bases between. The DNA for the CDR3 is TGTGCCAGCAGCCAAACGTTAACAGGGGAAGCTTTCTTT. It translates to CASSQTLTGEAFF. Full variable domain (remainder filled in from reference TRBV14 and TRBJ1-1): EAGVTQFPSHSVIEKGQTVTLRCDPISGHDNLYWYRRVMGKEIKFLLHFVKESKQDESGMPNNRFLAERTGGTYSTLKVQPAELEDSGVYFCASSQTLTGEAFFGQGTRLTVV.

The chain carries TRBV5-1 and TRBJ2-7; no definite D call. The V end was cut by 2 bases, the J end by 0 bases, with 12 bases between. This CDR3 has 15 amino acids. The germline V gene has CDR1 SGHRS and CDR2 YFSETQ. CDR3 nucleotide sequence: TGCGCCAGCAGCTTCGACGGCGGCAACTCCTACGAGCAGTACTTC. This encodes CASSFDGGNSYEQYF.

This clonotype occurred a few times. Written as DNA, the CDR3 is TGTGCCAGCGGTATACAGGTCTCTGGAAACACCATATATTTT. This gives the protein CASGIQVSGNTIYF. The chain combines TRBV6-1 with TRBJ1-3; tentative D call: TRBD1 (5 bases). The CDR3 covers 14 residues. CDR1 is MNHNS and CDR2 is SASEGT in the germline V gene. The V gene lost 8 bases and the J gene lost 0 bases, with 11 bases spanning the gap.

V is TRBV5-5 and J is TRBJ2-7; 10 bases fit TRBD1. Trimming cost V 4 bases and J 4 bases; bases outside gene matches: 14. CDR1 is SGHKS, CDR2 YYEKEE, per germline (reference sequence). The CDR3 contains 17 residues. The CDR3 here is CASSQTGTGVTTYEQYF. CDR3 DNA: TGTGCCAGCAGCCAGACCGGGACAGGGGTAACGACATACGAGCAGTACTTC.

V usage is TRBV4-2 and J usage is TRBJ2-3; 12 positions match TRBD2. Losses at the gene ends were 4 bases for V and 6 bases for J; bases not matched to a gene: 11. Germline V gives CDR1 LGHNA, CDR2 YNFKEQ. The CDR3 loop spans 17 amino acids. The CDR3 reads CASSPTAGGLAGDTQYF. The CDR3 DNA reads as TGTGCCAGCAGCCCCACCGCCGGAGGACTAGCGGGGGATACGCAGTATTTT.

The table lists this clonotype with a few counts. V gene TRBV4-1 combines with J gene TRBJ1-1; D uncertain. This CDR3 contains 15 residues. Germline lookup yields CDR1 MGHRA and CDR2 YSYEKL. V shed 1 base and J shed 5 bases, with 14 bases lying between them. The CDR3 DNA is TGCGCCAGCAGCCAAGGAAGTCCTTCTAGGACTGAAGCTTTCTTT. Translated: CASSQGSPSRTEAFF.